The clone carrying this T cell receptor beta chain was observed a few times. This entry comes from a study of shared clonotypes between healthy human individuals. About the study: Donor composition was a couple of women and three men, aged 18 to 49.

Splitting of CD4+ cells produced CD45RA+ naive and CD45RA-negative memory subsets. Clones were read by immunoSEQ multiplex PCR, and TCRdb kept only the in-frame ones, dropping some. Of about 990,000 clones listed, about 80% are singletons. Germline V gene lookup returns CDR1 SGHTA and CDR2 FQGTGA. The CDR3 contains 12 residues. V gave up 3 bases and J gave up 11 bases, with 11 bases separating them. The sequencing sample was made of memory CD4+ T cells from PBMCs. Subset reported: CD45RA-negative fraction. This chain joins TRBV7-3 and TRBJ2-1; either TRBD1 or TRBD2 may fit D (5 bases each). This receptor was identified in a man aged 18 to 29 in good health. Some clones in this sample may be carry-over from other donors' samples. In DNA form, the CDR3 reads TGTGCCAGCAGCTTCTTGGGGGATCAGCAGTTCTTC. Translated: CASSFLGDQQFF.